This is a list of T cell receptor beta chains from one sample in a study of T-cell memory formation after mild COVID-19. TCRdb reanalysed the 5' RACE reads using MiXCR and keeps one entry per CDR3 protein. The table lists a few hundred thousand distinct CDR3 sequences, 19% of them singletons. The sample taken for sequencing was PBMCs or a T cell subset sorted from them (not recorded which). The receptors were gathered from a man in his late teens or twenties who had mild COVID-19 (a few samples of this study predate the infection). Cell type and time point are not known. Both conserved end residues are part of each CDR3. Fields, in order: D gene, CDR3 length, V gene, J gene, clone size, CDR3 protein, CDR3 DNA. The D gene is left open where the match is weak. Clone size appears in some rows only: once, few, many, or a class for an expanded clone.

D: .
length: 14
V: TRBV19
J: TRBJ1-5
size: .
CDR3: CASIADLGNQPQHF
DNA: TGTGCCAGTATTGCGGATCTGGGCAATCAGCCCCAGCATTTT

D: TRBD2
length: 16
V: TRBV27
J: TRBJ2-5
size: .
CDR3: CASSPTSGGSGETQYF
DNA: TGTGCCAGCAGTCCCACTAGCGGGGGCTCGGGGGAGACCCAGTACTTC

D: TRBD1
length: 15
V: TRBV5-5
J: TRBJ2-7
size: .
CDR3: CASSPRDRLINEQYF
DNA: TGTGCCAGCAGCCCGCGGGACAGGCTAATCAACGAGCAGTACTTC

D: .
length: 14
V: TRBV5-1
J: TRBJ1-1
size: many
CDR3: CASSPGGTPNKAFF
DNA: TGCGCCAGCAGCCCGGGCGGGACACCCAATAAAGCTTTCTTT

D: .
length: 16
V: TRBV20-1
J: TRBJ2-1
size: .
CDR3: CSAREAPGASYNEQFF
DNA: TGCAGTGCTAGAGAAGCTCCGGGGGCCTCCTACAATGAGCAGTTCTTC

D: TRBD1
length: 16
V: TRBV9
J: TRBJ2-6
size: .
CDR3: CATSDRGSSGANVLTF
DNA: TGTGCCACCTCCGACAGGGGTTCCTCTGGGGCCAACGTCCTGACTTTC

D: .
length: 14
V: TRBV9
J: TRBJ2-2
size: once
CDR3: CASSTSDPTGELFF
DNA: TGTGCCAGCAGTACATCGGACCCGACCGGGGAGCTGTTTTTT

D: .
length: 16
V: TRBV6-2/TRBV6-3
J: TRBJ2-1
size: .
CDR3: CASRSSDLGSYNEQFF
DNA: TGTGCCAGCAGATCCAGCGACCTGGGCTCCTACAATGAGCAGTTCTTC

D: .
length: 14
V: TRBV7-2
J: TRBJ2-3
size: few
CDR3: CASSFRRGADTQYF
DNA: TGTGCCAGCAGCTTCAGGAGGGGCGCAGATACGCAGTATTTT

D: .
length: 14
V: TRBV9
J: TRBJ2-3
size: many
CDR3: CASSILSSADTQYF
DNA: TGTGCCAGCAGCATCCTCTCCTCCGCAGATACGCAGTATTTT

D: .
length: 13
V: TRBV7-6
J: TRBJ2-1
size: few
CDR3: CASSAGTFNEQFF
DNA: TGTGCCAGCAGCGCAGGGACTTTTAATGAGCAGTTCTTC

D: TRBD1
length: 13
V: TRBV7-9
J: TRBJ2-7
size: .
CDR3: CASNRDRGGEQYF
DNA: TGTGCCAGCAATCGGGACAGGGGAGGGGAGCAGTACTTC

D: TRBD2
length: 15
V: TRBV3-1
J: TRBJ2-1
size: few
CDR3: CASSPWTSGRNEQFF
DNA: TGTGCCAGCAGCCCTTGGACTAGCGGGCGGAATGAGCAGTTCTTC

D: .
length: 16
V: TRBV14
J: TRBJ2-1
size: .
CDR3: CASSPWGRSAYNEQFF
DNA: TGTGCCAGCAGCCCTTGGGGCCGATCGGCCTACAATGAGCAGTTCTTC

D: .
length: 17
V: TRBV7-2
J: TRBJ2-1
size: few
CDR3: CASSLVGGSGSYNEQFF
DNA: TGTGCCAGCAGCTTAGTTGGCGGGTCTGGGTCCTACAATGAGCAGTTCTTC

D: .
length: 15
V: TRBV7-6
J: TRBJ2-3
size: .
CDR3: CASSLLAVSTDTQYF
DNA: TGTGCCAGCAGCTTACTGGCGGTGAGCACAGATACGCAGTATTTT

D: TRBD1
length: 14
V: TRBV5-1
J: TRBJ1-1
size: once
CDR3: CASSYYRGTVEAFF
DNA: TGCGCCAGCAGCTATTACAGGGGGACGGTTGAAGCTTTCTTT

D: .
length: 15
V: TRBV2
J: TRBJ1-3
size: few
CDR3: CASSASDFSGNTIYF
DNA: TGTGCCAGCAGTGCCAGCGATTTCTCTGGAAACACCATATATTTT

D: .
length: 15
V: TRBV12-3/TRBV12-4
J: TRBJ1-5
size: few
CDR3: CASSSSGSGGWPQHF
DNA: TGTGCCAGCAGTAGCTCAGGGTCTGGGGGATGGCCCCAGCATTTT

D: .
length: 13
V: TRBV10-2
J: TRBJ2-2
size: .
CDR3: CASTGINTGELFF
DNA: TGCGCCAGCACCGGGATCAACACCGGGGAGCTGTTTTTT

D: .
length: 14
V: TRBV10-3
J: TRBJ1-2
size: .
CDR3: CAISEQDSDYGYTF
DNA: TGTGCCATCAGTGAGCAGGACAGCGACTATGGCTACACCTTC

D: .
length: 14
V: TRBV12-3/TRBV12-4
J: TRBJ1-6
size: .
CDR3: CASSLSSWVSPLHF
DNA: TGTGCCAGCAGTTTAAGTTCATGGGTCTCACCCCTCCACTTT

D: .
length: 14
V: TRBV7-2
J: TRBJ2-3
size: .
CDR3: CASSPRRGPDTQYF
DNA: TGTGCCAGCAGCCCTAGGAGGGGACCAGATACGCAGTATTTT

D: TRBD1
length: 12
V: TRBV4-2
J: TRBJ2-5
size: .
CDR3: CASSRNRGAQYF
DNA: TGTGCCAGCAGCCGGAACAGGGGAGCCCAGTACTTC

D: .
length: 15
V: TRBV14
J: TRBJ1-2
size: .
CDR3: CASSQDRVMAGSHTF
DNA: TGTGCCAGCAGCCAAGATCGGGTGATGGCAGGGAGCCACACCTTC

D: TRBD1
length: 15
V: TRBV7-2
J: TRBJ1-3
size: .
CDR3: CASSLAGTGGNTIYF
DNA: TGTGCCAGCAGCTTAGCGGGGACAGGCGGAAACACCATATATTTT

D: .
length: 15
V: TRBV18
J: TRBJ2-1
size: .
CDR3: CASSPSGFSYNEQFF
DNA: TGTGCCAGCTCGCCCAGCGGTTTCTCCTACAATGAGCAGTTCTTC

D: .
length: 15
V: TRBV5-1
J: TRBJ1-1
size: .
CDR3: CASSLGLFENTEAFF
DNA: TGCGCCAGCAGCTTGGGGTTGTTCGAGAACACTGAAGCTTTCTTT

D: .
length: 13
V: TRBV27
J: TRBJ2-1
size: few
CDR3: CASSLSGHNEQFF
DNA: TGTGCCAGCAGTTTATCAGGACACAATGAGCAGTTCTTC

D: .
length: 14
V: TRBV7-2
J: TRBJ1-1
size: .
CDR3: CASSQGRMNTEAFF
DNA: TGTGCCAGCAGCCAGGGACGAATGAACACTGAAGCTTTCTTT

D: .
length: 16
V: TRBV11-2
J: TRBJ1-1
size: .
CDR3: CASSVGPRLFFTEAFF
DNA: TGTGCCAGCAGCGTCGGGCCTCGCCTTTTTTTCACTGAAGCTTTCTTT

D: .
length: 13
V: TRBV4-3
J: TRBJ1-5
size: .
CDR3: CASSQANNQPQHF
DNA: TGCGCCAGCAGCCAAGCGAACAATCAGCCCCAGCATTTT

D: .
length: 14
V: TRBV27
J: TRBJ2-3
size: .
CDR3: CASSSGRPRNTQYF
DNA: TGTGCCAGCAGTTCCGGGAGACCAAGGAATACGCAGTATTTT

D: .
length: 13
V: TRBV7-9
J: TRBJ1-1
size: .
CDR3: CASSIRANIEAFF
DNA: TGTGCCAGCAGCATCAGGGCCAACATTGAAGCTTTCTTT

D: .
length: 16
V: TRBV20-1
J: TRBJ1-2
size: few
CDR3: CSARDRLKGFGYGYTF
DNA: TGCAGTGCTAGAGACCGGTTAAAGGGGTTCGGCTATGGCTACACCTTC

D: .
length: 15
V: TRBV4-3
J: TRBJ2-5
size: few
CDR3: CASSQGIGYQETQYF
DNA: TGCGCCAGCAGCCAAGGAATAGGGTACCAAGAGACCCAGTACTTC

D: .
length: 16
V: TRBV10-3
J: TRBJ1-3
size: .
CDR3: CAITSSDTAAGNAIYF
DNA: TGTGCCATCACAAGTTCCGACACGGCAGCGGGAAACGCCATATATTTT

D: .
length: 11
V: TRBV7-9
J: TRBJ1-1
size: few
CDR3: CASSLEGRAFF
DNA: TGTGCCAGCAGCTTAGAAGGGAGGGCTTTCTTT

D: .
length: 15
V: TRBV15
J: TRBJ2-2
size: few
CDR3: CATSRARANTGELFF
DNA: TGTGCCACCAGCAGAGCCAGGGCGAACACCGGGGAGCTGTTTTTT

D: TRBD1
length: 16
V: TRBV28
J: TRBJ2-3
size: few
CDR3: CASRLVGQGYTDTQYF
DNA: TGTGCCAGTCGTCTTGTCGGACAGGGGTACACAGATACGCAGTATTTT

D: TRBD1
length: 16
V: TRBV5-5
J: TRBJ1-5
size: few
CDR3: CASSLGGTGGAQPQHF
DNA: TGTGCCAGCAGCTTGGGTGGGACAGGGGGTGCTCAGCCCCAGCATTTT

D: .
length: 18
V: TRBV2
J: TRBJ2-2
size: .
CDR3: CASSVLGSTADGAGELFF
DNA: TGTGCCAGCAGTGTGTTGGGCAGTACAGCAGACGGGGCCGGGGAGCTGTTTTTT

D: TRBD1
length: 14
V: TRBV29-1
J: TRBJ2-3
size: .
CDR3: CSAANRGLRDTQYF
DNA: TGCAGCGCCGCCAACAGGGGGTTGAGAGATACGCAGTATTTT

D: TRBD1
length: 16
V: TRBV7-9
J: TRBJ2-7
size: .
CDR3: CASSLAYQGQGSEQYF
DNA: TGTGCCAGCAGCTTAGCTTATCAGGGACAGGGGAGCGAGCAGTACTTC